One sample yielded the 21 T cell receptor beta chains listed below, sequenced in a study of blood T cell repertoires in COVID-19. Generated by immunoSEQ multiplex PCR, the TCRdb table keeps only in-frame clones and is missing some. The sample carries under 450,000 clones, about 89% recorded once. Sequenced: peripheral blood. The receptors derive from a woman aged 40 to 50 with COVID-19, enrolled during active disease.

About this clone: Since no conserved phenylalanine or tryptophan closes the CDR3, a read error is the likely cause. The limits of the CDR3 on the DNA are not certain, so only TCRdb's listed CDR3 is given. The gene calls are TRBV7-9 and TRBJ1-1; TRBD1, the table's D call, was not compared with the DNA. The CDR3 extends over 12 residues, inclusive of both ends. The germline gives CDR1 SEHNR, CDR2 FQNEAQ (reference sequence). This chain's CDR3 is CASSSTDKWTND.

The gene calls are TRBV5-1 and TRBJ1-5; TRBD1 might be the D (6 bases). The CDR3 runs to 14 residues. The V gene's germline CDR1 is SGHRS and CDR2 YFSETQ. Trimming left V 0 bases short and J 6 bases short, with 10 bases between. The CDR3 region is CASSLGQAGQPQHF. The CDR3 DNA is TGCGCCAGCAGCTTGGGACAGGCGGGTCAGCCCCAGCATTTT.

The chain couples TRBV18 to TRBJ1-5; no reliable D call. Germline V gene sequence: CDR1 KGHSH, CDR2 LQKENI. The CDR3 sequence is 14 residues long. Trimming removed 0 bases from V and 6 bases from J, with 9 bases in between. The CDR3 protein is CASSPPEGRQPQHF. The CDR3 DNA is TGTGCCAGCTCACCACCGGAGGGTCGTCAGCCCCAGCATTTT.

This chain uses TRBV19 with TRBJ2-3; 8 nucleotides align to TRBD2. This CDR3 has 17 amino acids. Germline V gives CDR1 LNHDA, CDR2 SQIVND (reference sequence). V lost 7 bases, J lost 3 bases, and 15 bases stayed unmatched. The CDR3 nucleotides read TGTGCCAGTACTCGAGGGTTCGGAGCGGGAGTTACAGATACGCAGTATTTT. This gives the protein CASTRGFGAGVTDTQYF.

The chain joins TRBV12-3 or TRBV12-4 to TRBJ2-7; D might be TRBD1 (6 bases). This CDR3 comprises 13 residues. V was pared by 5 bases and J by 6 bases, with 14 bases between. The CDR3 region is CASSKGFRGEQYF. DNA of the CDR3: TGTGCCAGCAGTAAGGGCTTCAGGGGCGAGCAGTACTTC.

Details on this clone: At the DNA level, this CDR3 is encoded by other sequences in the same sample as well. Written as DNA, the CDR3 is TGCGCCAGCAGTTTAGCGGGAGGGGACACCGGGGAGCTGTTTTTT. As protein: CASSLAGGDTGELFF. The chain couples TRBV5-1 to TRBJ2-2, with 11 bases matching TRBD2. V shed 5 bases, J shed 3 bases, and the junction held 3 bases outside the gene matches. The CDR3 is 15 residues long. CDR1 is SGHRS and CDR2 is YFSETQ in the germline V gene.

This clone showed up just once. CDR3 sequence (DNA): TGTGCCAGCAGCCGTGGGGGACAGTACTATGGCTACACCTTC. As protein: CASSRGGQYYGYTF. The chain has TRBV28 and TRBJ1-2, with 7 bases aligning to TRBD1. V dropped 6 bases and J dropped 3; count of bases not matched to a gene: 7. Looked up from germline, CDR1 is MDHEN and CDR2 is SYDVKM. The CDR3 contains 14 residues.

V gene TRBV2 combines with J gene TRBJ2-7, with D perhaps TRBD2 (7 bases). V was shortened by 6 bases and J by 3 bases, with 18 bases between the two germline ends. Per the germline V gene, CDR1 is SNHLY and CDR2 is FYNNEI. The CDR3 is 15 amino acids. The CDR3 sequence: CASSPGGQGYYEQYF. In nucleotides, the CDR3 is TGTGCCAGCAGCCCCGGGGGGCAGGGATACTACGAGCAGTACTTC.

This chain connects TRBV21-1 to TRBJ2-1; the D call of TRBD2 is as the table states it, not checked on the DNA. TRBV21-1 is a pseudogene segment. The length of the CDR3 is 15 residues. CDR3 protein: CASTLPMTDDNEQFF. Here the CDR3 DNA reads TGTGCCAGCACCTTACCTATGACTGACGACAATGAGCAGTTCTTC.

J is TRBJ1-1 and V is TRBV9; 10 nucleotides line up with TRBD1. Trimming at V came to 1 base and at J to 9 bases, leaving 6 bases not matched to a gene. The CDR3 has 14 residues. Germline CDR1 and CDR2: SGDLS and YYNGEE. CDR3 in amino acids: CASSVQDRGIKAFF. The DNA for the CDR3 is TGTGCCAGCAGCGTACAGGACAGGGGGATTAAAGCTTTCTTT.

V gene TRBV29-1 combines with J gene TRBJ1-1, with 7 nucleotides matching TRBD1. Germline V lookup: CDR1 SQVTM, CDR2 ANQGSEA. This CDR3 is built from 13 residues. The V gene end was trimmed by 4 bases and the J gene end by 1 base; junction bases not matched to a gene: 3. The CDR3 spells CSVVRTGNTEAFF. The CDR3 DNA reads as TGCAGCGTTGTCCGGACAGGGAACACTGAAGCTTTCTTT.

The gene calls are TRBV6-4 and TRBJ2-3, with a tentative D call TRBD2 (7 bases). The germline gives CDR1 MRHNA, CDR2 SNTAGT. This CDR3 has 15 residues. Trimming stripped 2 bases from V and 2 bases from J, with 11 bases between. CDR3 sequence: CASSDTGGATDTQYF. The CDR3 DNA reads TGTGCCAGCAGTGACACGGGGGGCGCCACAGATACGCAGTATTTT.

The rearrangement joins TRBV7-3 to TRBJ1-4; 9 bases align to TRBD1. After removal of 4 bases from V and 9 bases from J, the junction contained 9 bases not matched to a gene. In germline, CDR1 is SGHTA, CDR2 FQGTGA. This CDR3 spans 15 amino acids. CDR3 DNA sequence: TGTGCCAGCAGCTCCCCGGGACAGGGCTCAAAAAAACTGTTTTTT. This sequence encodes CASSSPGQGSKKLFF.

The CDR3 is CASSPHFNTEAFF. The CDR3 DNA is TGTGCCAGCAGCCCACATTTTAACACTGAAGCTTTCTTT. The rearrangement uses TRBV7-2 and TRBJ1-1; D uncertain. The CDR3 consists of 13 residues. V shed 5 bases and J shed 2 bases, with 9 bases lying between them. Germline-derived CDR1 and CDR2 are SGHTA and FQGNSA.

V usage is TRBV5-6 and J usage is TRBJ2-7; 8 positions agree with TRBD1. The V and J ends lost 5 bases and 4 bases, in that order; junction bases with no gene match: 11. The CDR3 consists of 15 residues. Germline V lookup: CDR1 SGHDT, CDR2 YYEEEE. CDR3 DNA sequence: TGTGCCAGCAGTATTTGGGACAGGAGGAGTTACGAGCAGTACTTC. Translated, it gives CASSIWDRRSYEQYF.

The chain uses TRBV6-6 and TRBJ2-4; D remains unclear. Deletions cut 7 bases from V and 4 bases from J, with 11 bases between. Germline V gene lookup returns CDR1 MNHNY and CDR2 SVGAGI (reference sequence). The CDR3 has 13 amino acids. CDR3 bases: TGTGCCAGCACTCTACCATTTAAAAACATTCAGTACTTC. Amino acids: CASTLPFKNIQYF.

The gene calls are TRBV19 and TRBJ1-1, with D tentatively TRBD1 (5 bases). Looked up from germline, CDR1 is LNHDA and CDR2 is SQIVND (reference sequence). Between the trimmed V and J ends, which lost 5 bases and 1 base, there was a span of 14 bases. The length of the CDR3 is 15 residues. CDR3 protein: CASSLSGNANTEAFF. CDR3 coding DNA: TGTGCCAGTAGTCTATCAGGGAACGCGAACACTGAAGCTTTCTTT.

The V gene is TRBV18, the J gene TRBJ2-3; TRBD2 matches 7 bases. The CDR3 has 15 amino acids. Germline CDR1 and CDR2: KGHSH and LQKENI. Germline trimming cut 2 bases from V and 4 bases from J; bases unmatched to any gene: 6. In DNA form, the CDR3 reads TGTGCCAGCTCACCAGGGAGGGCCTGGGCAGATACGCAGTATTTT. It codes for CASSPGRAWADTQYF.

The chain has TRBV11-2 and TRBJ2-5, with 12 bases matching TRBD2. This CDR3 has 15 residues. Looked up from germline, CDR1 is SGHAT and CDR2 is FQNNGV. With V trimmed by 6 bases and J by 5 bases, 7 bases remained unmatched. The CDR3 DNA is TGTGCCAGCAGAAGTCTAGCGGGGGGGTGGGAGACCCAGTACTTC. It translates to CASRSLAGGWETQYF.

The gene calls are TRBV5-1 and TRBJ1-2; a possible D gene is TRBD1 (6 bases). V gave up 1 base and J gave up 6 bases, with 13 bases separating them. The CDR3 covers 14 residues. Germline V gene lookup returns CDR1 SGHRS and CDR2 YFSETQ. The CDR3 coding sequence is TGCGCCAGCAGCTTGCGGTCCTACAGGGATGGCTACACCTTC. Translation gives CASSLRSYRDGYTF.

The chain is built from TRBV7-3 and TRBJ2-7; weak D call: TRBD1 (6 bases). Germline V lookup: CDR1 SGHTA, CDR2 FQGTGA. V lost 2 bases and J lost 0, with 11 bases in between. The CDR3 extends over 15 amino acids. The CDR3 spells CASSLGGSGSYEQYF. As DNA, the CDR3 is TGTGCCAGCAGCTTAGGGGGCAGCGGCTCCTACGAGCAGTACTTC.